The T cell receptor beta chain described here comes from a study of identical twins. TCRdb independently ran MiXCR on the 5' RACE reads; one entry per CDR3 protein. Of about 690,000 distinct CDR3 sequences listed, 20% to 25% are singletons. With respect to this clonotype: The antigen remains undetermined.

Study results and limitations: Those out-of-frame alpha sequences shared by twins showed an excess of low generation probability.

V lost 5 bases and J 7 bases, leaving 18 bases between the germline ends. Germline V gene lookup returns CDR1 MDHEN and CDR2 SYDVKM. The CDR3 runs to 15 residues. These data also featured in a second study, about T cells expressing NK-cell markers. That study reports: Sorted CD3+CD56+NKG2C+, CD3+CD56+NKG2C- and CD3+CD56-NKG2C+ T cells provided the TCR beta repertoires. One of eight sequenced donors was HCMV-seronegative; the other seven were seropositive.

V is TRBV28 and J is TRBJ1-5; the D gene is possibly TRBD1 (6 bases). The source is a woman younger than 35 in good health. The sequenced sample was PBMCs. The CDR3 spells CASSSAGQWYQPQHF. The CDR3 DNA follows: TGTGCCAGCAGTAGCGCGGGACAATGGTACCAGCCCCAGCATTTT.